These 21 T cell receptor beta chains originate from one sample sequenced in a study of blood T cells in healthy people across ages. For the second PCR, which ran for 7 to 11 cycles, a sample-barcoded 5' primer and a J-beta primer mix were used. TCRdb re-called the 5' RACE reads through MiXCR, storing one row per CDR3 protein. This table holds 800,000 or so distinct CDR3 sequences, 55% to 65% found once. Sequenced sample: blood. These receptors were taken from a man younger than 45 in good health.

This clonotype has more than one count but fewer than ten. The chain combines TRBV7-9 with TRBJ2-1; 13 bases match TRBD2. The trim removed 5 bases at V and 9 bases at J, leaving 7 bases unmatched. The germline gives CDR1 SEHNR, CDR2 FQNEAQ (reference sequence). The CDR3 covers 15 residues. The CDR3 sequence: CASSPRTSGGTEQFF. The CDR3 nucleotides read TGTGCCAGCAGCCCAAGGACTAGCGGGGGTACTGAGCAGTTCTTC. Filled out from reference TRBV7-9 and TRBJ2-1, the complete variable domain reads DTGVSQNPRHKITKRGQNVTFRCDPISEHNRLYWYRQTLGQGPEFLTYFQNEAQLEKSRLLSDRFSAERPKGSFSTLEIQRTEQGDSAMYLCASSPRTSGGTEQFFGPGTRLTVL.

The rearrangement uses TRBV5-1 and TRBJ2-1; the match to TRBD1 covers 9 bases. The CDR3 length is 16 residues. CDR1 and CDR2 (germline): SGHRS, YFSETQ. V lost 0 bases, J lost 6 bases, and 7 bases stayed unmatched. The CDR3 nucleotides are TGCGCCAGCAGCTTGGTTACAGGGGGCATCGGCAATGAGCAGTTCTTC. Translating gives CASSLVTGGIGNEQFF.

This clonotype has just a few counts. The chain has TRBV7-2 and TRBJ2-5, with TRBD1 as a possible D gene (6 bases). CDR3 length: 13 residues. Germline assignment: CDR1 SGHTA and CDR2 FQGNSA. Trimming cost V 4 bases and J 3 bases, with 9 bases left between them. This CDR3 is CASSWNREETQYF. In nucleotides, the CDR3 is TGTGCCAGCAGCTGGAACAGGGAAGAGACCCAGTACTTC. Supplemented by reference TRBV7-2 and TRBJ2-5, the full variable domain reads GAGVSQSPSNKVTEKGKDVELRCDPISGHTALYWYRQSLGQGLEFLIYFQGNSAPDKSGLPSDRFSAERTGGSVSTLTIQRTQQEDSAVYLCASSWNREETQYFGPGTRLLVL.

In its sample, this clonotype was seen once. The chain joins TRBV27 to TRBJ2-6; the D is unclear. Germline V gene data show CDR1 as MNHEY and CDR2 as SMNVEV (reference sequence). The CDR3 runs to 14 residues. Trimming removed 3 bases from V and 2 bases from J, with 5 bases in between. CDR3 nucleotide sequence: TGTGCCAGCAGTTTTGGGCCTGGGGCCAACGTCCTGACTTTC. Its translation: CASSFGPGANVLTF. Combining the CDR3 with reference TRBV27 and TRBJ2-6 gives the whole variable domain EAQVTQNPRYLITVTGKKLTVTCSQNMNHEYMSWYRQDPGLGLRQIYYSMNVEVTDKGDVPEGYKVSRKEKRNFPLILESPSPNQTSLYFCASSFGPGANVLTFGAGSRLTVL.

This clonotype was recorded a few times. The V gene is TRBV3-1, the J gene TRBJ2-7, with D possibly TRBD1 on 6 matching bases. This CDR3 contains 15 residues. Per germline, CDR1 LGHDT and CDR2 YNNKEL (reference sequence). Deletions cut 0 bases from V and 5 bases from J, with 14 bases between. The CDR3 DNA follows: TGTGCCAGCAGCCAAGACGCGACAGGTGGGGACGAGCAGTACTTC. Protein: CASSQDATGGDEQYF.

The sample holds one count of this clonotype. A junction end diverges from the germline sequence, so it may reflect a read error. The chain uses TRBV7-2 and TRBJ2-2; possibly TRBD2 for D (7 bases). Germline V gene lookup returns CDR1 SGHTA and CDR2 FQGNSA. This CDR3 region has 16 residues. The CDR3 sequence is CASSLVGGGDTGELFF. CDR3 DNA: TGTGCTAGCAGCTTAGTCGGCGGGGGCGACACCGGGGAGCTGTTTTTT.

V usage is TRBV30 and J usage is TRBJ2-3; unclear D gene. With 6 bases removed from V and 3 bases from J, the gap between germline ends came to 4 bases. Germline V gene sequence: CDR1 GTSNPN, CDR2 SVGIG (reference sequence). The CDR3 contains 10 residues. Here the CDR3 DNA reads TGTGCCTGCAAAACAGATACGCAGTATTTT. This codes for CACKTDTQYF. Together with reference TRBV30 and TRBJ2-3, the CDR3 gives the full variable domain: SQTIHQWPATLVQPVGSPLSLECTVEGTSNPNLYWYRQAAGRGLQLLFYSVGIGQISSEVPQNLSASRPQDRQFILSSKKLLLSDSGFYLCACKTDTQYFGPGTRLTVL.

Concerning this clonotype: The junction departs from the called germline gene at one end, perhaps through a read error. The chain has TRBV7-3 and TRBJ2-1; no definite D call. The CDR3 contains 15 residues. Germline V gene sequence: CDR1 SGHTA, CDR2 FQGTGA. The CDR3 DNA reads as TGTGCCAACAGCTTATACAGAGCCCCCTACAATGAGCAGTTCTTC. Protein: CANSLYRAPYNEQFF.

The V call is TRBV24-1, the J call TRBJ2-5; 10 nucleotides agree with TRBD1. The V gene end was trimmed by 4 bases and the J gene end by 2 bases; junction bases not matched to a gene: 15. This CDR3 comprises 19 residues. Per the germline V gene, CDR1 is KGHDR and CDR2 is SFDVKD. The CDR3 loop is CATSDSGQGIPFRQETQYF. CDR3 in DNA: TGTGCCACCAGTGACTCGGGACAGGGGATCCCCTTTCGACAAGAGACCCAGTACTTC.

Regarding this clonotype: One junction end disagrees with the germline gene, perhaps due to a read error. V usage is TRBV7-2 and J usage is TRBJ1-6; D possibly corresponds to TRBD1 (5 bases). The CDR3 has 17 amino acids. The germline V gene encodes CDR1 SGHTA and CDR2 FQGNSA. The CDR3 loop reads CASSLRAGPSYKSPLHF. In nucleotides, the CDR3 is TGTGCCAGCAGCTTACGGGCAGGGCCTTCCTATAAGTCACCCCTCCACTTT.

This chain links TRBV12-3 or TRBV12-4 with TRBJ2-2; D uncertain. The CDR3 is made up of 13 amino acids. Trimming cost V 6 bases and J 4 bases, with 9 bases left between them. CDR3 amino acids: CASRGPGTGELFF. The CDR3 region has the DNA TGTGCCAGCAGAGGACCGGGCACCGGGGAGCTGTTTTTT.

This rearrangement joins TRBV7-3 to TRBJ1-2; perhaps TRBD1 as D (6 bases). V lost 5 bases to trimming and J lost 4 bases, with 14 bases between them. Germline assignment: CDR1 SGHTA and CDR2 FQGTGA. The CDR3 length is 14 residues. CDR3: CASSPQGFPYGYTF. CDR3 sequence (DNA): TGTGCCAGCAGCCCTCAGGGGTTTCCCTATGGCTACACCTTC.

This sequence joins TRBV12-3 or TRBV12-4 and TRBJ2-7; D may be TRBD1 (6 bases). V lost 6 bases and J lost 7, with 19 bases in between. The CDR3 runs to 14 residues. The CDR3 sequence: CASREDSSYNEQYF. The CDR3 DNA is TGTGCCAGCAGAGAGGACAGTTCCTACAATGAGCAGTACTTC.

CDR3: CASSLTRTGGAGGYTF. The CDR3 DNA is TGTGCCAGCAGTTTAACCAGGACAGGGGGCGCCGGGGGCTACACCTTC. The rearrangement uses TRBV12-3 or TRBV12-4 and TRBJ1-2; 11 nucleotides match TRBD1. The V gene end was trimmed by 2 bases and the J gene end by 8 bases; junction bases not matched to a gene: 10. The CDR3 is made up of 16 amino acids.

The chain combines TRBV9 with TRBJ2-5; TRBD2 matches at 8 bases. Per germline, CDR1 SGDLS and CDR2 YYNGEE. V gave up 3 bases and J gave up 5 bases; unmatched junction bases: 9. The CDR3 sequence is 15 residues long. The CDR3 loop reads CASSGYGGAKETQYF. CDR3 DNA: TGTGCCAGCAGCGGGTACGGGGGGGCGAAGGAGACCCAGTACTTC.

This sequence joins TRBV30 and TRBJ2-7; D unclear. CDR3 length equals 15 residues. The ends were cut back, 0 bases at V and 0 bases at J, with 12 bases in the middle. In germline, CDR1 is GTSNPN, CDR2 SVGIG (reference sequence). CDR3 nucleotide sequence: TGTGCCTGGAGTGTACGTCCACCTATCTCCTACGAGCAGTACTTC. It specifies CAWSVRPPISYEQYF.

J is TRBJ1-4 and V is TRBV6-5, with a weak D call TRBD1 (6 bases). Trimming removed 4 bases from V and 8 bases from J, with 11 bases in between. Germline-derived CDR1 and CDR2 are MNHEY and SVGAGI. This CDR3 region has 13 residues. The CDR3 sequence is CASSLGGLEKLFF. The CDR3 coding sequence is TGTGCCAGCAGTTTAGGGGGGTTAGAAAAACTGTTTTTT.

The chain joins TRBV7-3 to TRBJ2-1; 9 positions agree with TRBD1. From germline, CDR1 is SGHTA and CDR2 FQGTGA. CDR3 length: 14 residues. V was clipped by 5 bases and J by 10 bases; unmatched bases: 9. The CDR3, as DNA: TGTGCCAGCAGCCCCCGGGACAGGGTAGAGGAGCAGTTCTTC. Translated: CASSPRDRVEEQFF.

This clonotype was seen a few times. CDR3 bases: TGCAGCGTTGAAGAGGTCGGCTCCTACGAGCAGTACTTC. It translates to CSVEEVGSYEQYF. The rearrangement joins TRBV29-1 to TRBJ2-7; no clear D gene. The germline V gene encodes CDR1 SQVTM and CDR2 ANQGSEA. Trimming removed 0 bases from V and 0 bases from J, with 6 bases in between. The CDR3 is 13 residues long.

This sequence joins TRBV21-1 and TRBJ1-1; TRBD1 is the table's D call and was not checked against the DNA. TRBV21-1 counts as a pseudogene. This CDR3 comprises 15 residues. The CDR3 spells CASYGRGHQNTEAFF. CDR3 coding DNA: TGTGCCAGCTATGGTAGGGGCCACCAGAACACTGAAGCTTTCTTT.

The chain couples TRBV5-5 to TRBJ2-1, with D tentatively TRBD1 (6 bases). CDR3 length: 14 amino acids. Trimming left V 4 bases short and J 3 bases short, with 11 bases between. CDR1 and CDR2 (germline): SGHKS, YYEKEE (reference sequence). The CDR3 nucleotides are TGTGCCAGCAGCAAGGGGGTCGACTACAATGAGCAGTTCTTC. Amino acids: CASSKGVDYNEQFF.